This TCR beta chain is drawn from a study of PD-1 blockade in mismatch repair-deficient tumors. On this clone itself: The antigen remains unidentified.

Produced via immunoSEQ multiplex PCR; TCRdb's table is partial and in-frame only. Of about 84,000 clones detected, approximately 84% appear once; the ten largest clones hold roughly 2.7%. This CDR3 spans 12 amino acids. V was clipped by 7 bases and J by 9 bases; unmatched bases: 6. The germline V gene has CDR1 SQVTM and CDR2 ANQGSEA. Overall study results and limits: Rapid post-treatment expansion, then contraction, generally preceding radiologic response, marked tumor-resident clones.

PCR or immunohistochemistry showed mismatch repair deficiency in every enrolled patient. Three pembrolizumab responders had their TCRs sequenced. V gene TRBV29-1 combines with J gene TRBJ2-1; TRBD2 matches at 10 bases. Sequenced here: peripheral blood, sampled 12 weeks after starting pembrolizumab. The sequence was collected from an adult with mismatch repair-deficient cancer. CDR3 in DNA: TGCAGCGACAAGGGACTAGCGCTTGAGCAGTTCTTC. It encodes CSDKGLALEQFF.